This T cell receptor beta chain was captured in a study of PD-1 blockade in classical Hodgkin lymphoma. Sequenced by immunoSEQ multiplex PCR; TCRdb stores in-frame clones only, minus some. This table holds some 64,000 clones, 80% to 90% found once. Every one of the patients relapsed after autologous stem cell transplantation (brentuximab vedotin exposure was variable). V was cut by 5 bases and J by 10 bases, with 15 bases left in between. CDR3 length: 14 amino acids. Germline CDR1 reads LNHDA; CDR2 reads SQIVND (reference sequence). V and J are TRBV19 and TRBJ1-6; the D is unclear. Sequencing used peripheral blood mononuclear cells (PBMCs), obtained at baseline. This clonotype was obtained from a human donor with classical Hodgkin lymphoma. The chain's CDR3 is CASSPREVGSPLHF. CDR3 nucleotide sequence: TGTGCCAGTAGTCCGCGGGAGGTGGGATCACCCCTCCACTTT.